This TCR beta chain came from a study of blood T cell repertoires in COVID-19. Study details: Material from acute and convalescent COVID-19 was sourced from the United States, Italy and Spain.

CDR3 size: 13 residues. Trimming pared 4 bases from V and 1 base from J, leaving 10 bases between. Germline-derived CDR1 and CDR2 are GTSNPN and SVGIG (reference sequence). Individuals aged roughly 18 to 90 years were recruited from 24 US areas. Symptom resolution, clearance, or two negative PCRs marked donors in Cohort 3 as recovered. Original analysis: Nucleated cell counts were estimated from reference gene primer amplification. The assay was immunoSEQ multiplex PCR, and TCRdb's table has in-frame clones only and misses some. From that table come the V and J calls and clone size; the DNA was used to work out D and trimming. Among around 160,000 clones listed, approximately 88% were seen once.

The clonotype was recovered from a woman aged 55-75 years who had recovered from COVID-19. Sequencing used PBMCs or T cells enriched from blood (not recorded which). This chain joins TRBV30 and TRBJ1-1; D is uncertain. CDR3 protein: CAWNTGGNTEAFF. The CDR3 coding sequence is TGTGCCTGGAATACCGGTGGGAACACTGAAGCTTTCTTT.